This note documents a single T cell receptor beta chain sequence. These data originate in a study of control samples from healthy donors and cancer patients. Here immunoSEQ multiplex PCR was the method, and the copy in TCRdb shows in-frame clones only, minus some. The table includes under 450,000 clones, approximately 92% detected once. The germline V and J ends were trimmed by 1 base and 4 bases, with 10 bases remaining between them. CDR1 and CDR2 from the germline V gene are GTSNPN and SVGIG (reference sequence). CDR3 length: 13 residues. The sequenced sample consisted of PBMCs. This TCR was sampled from a man in his forties or fifties with head and neck cancer. The chain is built from TRBV30 and TRBJ2-5, with TRBD2 as a possible D gene (6 bases). CDR3 sequence: CAWSGTAGETQYF. In nucleotides, the CDR3 is TGTGCCTGGAGTGGTACAGCGGGAGAGACCCAGTACTTC.